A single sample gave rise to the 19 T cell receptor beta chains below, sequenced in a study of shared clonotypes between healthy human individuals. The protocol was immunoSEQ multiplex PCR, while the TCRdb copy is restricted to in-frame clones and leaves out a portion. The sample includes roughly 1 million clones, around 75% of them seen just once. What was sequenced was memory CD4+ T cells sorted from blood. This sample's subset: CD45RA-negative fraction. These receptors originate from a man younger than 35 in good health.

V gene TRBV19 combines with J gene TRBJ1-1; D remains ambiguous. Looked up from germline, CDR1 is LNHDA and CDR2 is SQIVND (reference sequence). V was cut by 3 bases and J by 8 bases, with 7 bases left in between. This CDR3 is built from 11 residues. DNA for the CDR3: TGTGCCAGTAGTATTGGGCCAGAAGCTTTCTTT. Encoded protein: CASSIGPEAFF.

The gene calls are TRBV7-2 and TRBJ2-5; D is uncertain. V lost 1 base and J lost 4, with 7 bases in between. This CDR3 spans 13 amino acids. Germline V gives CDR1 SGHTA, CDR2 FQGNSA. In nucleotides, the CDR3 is TGTGCCAGCAGCTTAGTGAAGGGAGAGACCCAGTACTTC. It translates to CASSLVKGETQYF.

The CDR3 here is CATQPPRGSNSPLHF. Here the CDR3 DNA reads TGTGCCACCCAACCCCCCAGGGGGAGTAATTCACCCCTCCACTTT. The chain carries TRBV6-1 and TRBJ1-6, with 7 bases that match TRBD1. CDR1 is MNHNS, CDR2 SASEGT, per germline. There are 15 residues in the CDR3. V lost 10 bases, J lost 6 bases, and 12 bases stayed unmatched.

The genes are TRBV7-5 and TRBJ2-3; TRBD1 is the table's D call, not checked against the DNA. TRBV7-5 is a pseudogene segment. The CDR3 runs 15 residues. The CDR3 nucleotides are TGTGCCAGAAGCTTAGTCTTCAGGGGCACAGATACGCAGTATTTT. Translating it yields CARSLVFRGTDTQYF.

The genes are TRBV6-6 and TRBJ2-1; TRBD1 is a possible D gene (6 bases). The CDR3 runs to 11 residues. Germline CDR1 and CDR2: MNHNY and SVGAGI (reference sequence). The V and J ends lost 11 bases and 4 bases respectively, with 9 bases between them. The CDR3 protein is CAGGQYNEQFF. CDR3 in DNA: TGTGCCGGGGGCCAATACAATGAGCAGTTCTTC.

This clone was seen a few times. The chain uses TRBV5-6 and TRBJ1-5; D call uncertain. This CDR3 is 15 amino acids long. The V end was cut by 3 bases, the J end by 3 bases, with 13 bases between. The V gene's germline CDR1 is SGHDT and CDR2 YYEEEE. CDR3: CASSSRTGNNQPQHF. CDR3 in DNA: TGTGCCAGCAGCTCGAGGACTGGCAACAATCAGCCCCAGCATTTT.

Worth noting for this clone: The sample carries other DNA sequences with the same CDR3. The chain's CDR3 is CASSLQGGTNYGYTF. In DNA form, the CDR3 reads TGTGCCAGCAGCCTACAGGGGGGGACTAACTATGGCTACACCTTC. The rearrangement uses TRBV27 and TRBJ1-2, with 8 nucleotides matching TRBD1. CDR3 length: 15 amino acids. CDR1 and CDR2 from the germline V gene are MNHEY and SMNVEV (reference sequence). V lost 6 bases to trimming and J lost 0 bases; unmatched junction nucleotides: 6.

The DNA of the CDR3 is TGTGCCAGCAGCTCTAACGCCCACTGGGGGGAACTGTTTTTT. Residues: CASSSNAHWGELFF. The rearrangement joins TRBV7-2 to TRBJ1-4, with a tentative D call TRBD1 (5 bases). CDR1 SGHTA and CDR2 FQGNSA come from the germline V gene. Trimming shortened V by 4 bases and J by 12 bases, and 18 bases separated the two germline ends. CDR3 length equals 14 residues.

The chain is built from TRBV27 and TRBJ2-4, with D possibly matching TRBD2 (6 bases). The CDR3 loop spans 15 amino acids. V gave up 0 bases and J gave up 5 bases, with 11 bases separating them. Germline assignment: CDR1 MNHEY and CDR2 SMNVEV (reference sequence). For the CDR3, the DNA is TGTGCCAGCAGTTTATCGTGGAGGAGGGAAAACATTCAGTACTTC. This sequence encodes CASSLSWRRENIQYF.

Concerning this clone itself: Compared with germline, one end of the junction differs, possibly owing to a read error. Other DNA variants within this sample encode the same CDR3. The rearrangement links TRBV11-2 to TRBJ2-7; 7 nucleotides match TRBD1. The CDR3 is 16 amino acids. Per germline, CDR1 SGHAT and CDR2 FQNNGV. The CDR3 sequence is CASTKYTGAYSYEQYF. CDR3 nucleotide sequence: TGCGCCAGCACGAAGTACACAGGGGCCTACTCCTACGAGCAGTACTTC.

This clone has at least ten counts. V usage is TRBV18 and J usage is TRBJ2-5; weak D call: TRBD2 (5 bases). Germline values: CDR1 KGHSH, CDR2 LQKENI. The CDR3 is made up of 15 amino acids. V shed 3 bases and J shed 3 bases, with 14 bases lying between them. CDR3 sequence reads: CASSPPMRAEETQYF. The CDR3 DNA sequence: TGTGCCAGCTCACCCCCCATGAGGGCGGAAGAGACCCAGTACTTC.

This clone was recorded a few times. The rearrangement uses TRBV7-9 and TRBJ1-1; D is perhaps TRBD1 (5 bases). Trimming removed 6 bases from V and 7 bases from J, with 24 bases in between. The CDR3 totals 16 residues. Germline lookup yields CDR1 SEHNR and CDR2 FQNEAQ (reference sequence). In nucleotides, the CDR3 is TGTGCCAGCAGACCAAAGCCCTCCGGAGGGGTAGGTGAAGCTTTCTTT. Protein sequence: CASRPKPSGGVGEAFF.

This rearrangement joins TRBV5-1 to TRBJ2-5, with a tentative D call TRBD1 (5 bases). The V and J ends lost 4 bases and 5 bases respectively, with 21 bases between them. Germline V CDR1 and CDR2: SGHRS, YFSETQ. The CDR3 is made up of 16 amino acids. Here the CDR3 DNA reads TGCGCCAGCAGCCCTTCCAGTGGTCAGGGTGACGAGACCCAGTACTTC. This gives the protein CASSPSSGQGDETQYF.

In DNA form, the CDR3 reads TGCGCCAGCAGTGCTCGGTCCGGGACTAGCGGGAACTCCTACGAGCAGTACTTC. Amino acid sequence: CASSARSGTSGNSYEQYF. The chain uses TRBV10-1 and TRBJ2-7, with 13 bases matching TRBD2. Germline trimming cut 4 bases from V and 0 bases from J; bases unmatched to any gene: 9. The CDR3 covers 18 residues. Germline V gene sequence: CDR1 WNHNN, CDR2 SYGVQD (reference sequence).

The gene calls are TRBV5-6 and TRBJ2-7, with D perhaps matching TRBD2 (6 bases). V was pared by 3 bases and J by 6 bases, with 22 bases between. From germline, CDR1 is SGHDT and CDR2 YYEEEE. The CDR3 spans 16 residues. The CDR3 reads CASSSTVGGLPTEQYF. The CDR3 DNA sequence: TGTGCCAGCAGCTCAACGGTCGGGGGTCTTCCTACCGAGCAGTACTTC.

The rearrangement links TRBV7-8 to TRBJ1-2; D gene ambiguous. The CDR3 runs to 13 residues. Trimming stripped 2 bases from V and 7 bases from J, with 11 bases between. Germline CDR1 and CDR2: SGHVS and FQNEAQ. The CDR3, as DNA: TGTGCCAGCAGCTTACCCTCGGCTGTTGGCTACACCTTC. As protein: CASSLPSAVGYTF.

The CDR3, as DNA: TGTGCCAGCAGCCCCGTCAGGGGGCAGGGCGAGCAGTACTTC. It encodes CASSPVRGQGEQYF. The rearrangement uses TRBV11-2 and TRBJ2-7; 8 nucleotides agree with TRBD1. V dropped 5 bases and J dropped 6; count of bases not matched to a gene: 9. CDR1 SGHAT and CDR2 FQNNGV come from the germline V gene. The CDR3 length is 14 residues.

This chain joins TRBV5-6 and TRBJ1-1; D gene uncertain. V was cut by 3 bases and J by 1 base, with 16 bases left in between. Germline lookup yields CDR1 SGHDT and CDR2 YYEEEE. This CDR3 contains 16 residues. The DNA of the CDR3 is TGTGCCAGCAGCTCACTTACCCTAAAGAGGAACACTGAAGCTTTCTTT. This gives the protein CASSSLTLKRNTEAFF.

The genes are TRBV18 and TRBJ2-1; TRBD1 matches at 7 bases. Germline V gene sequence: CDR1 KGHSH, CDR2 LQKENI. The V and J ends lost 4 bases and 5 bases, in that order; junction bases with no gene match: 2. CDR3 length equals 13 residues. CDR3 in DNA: TGTGCCAGCTCACAAGACAGGGACAATGAGCAGTTCTTC. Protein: CASSQDRDNEQFF.